This entry lists 11 T cell receptor beta chains sequenced from one sample in a study of cytomegalovirus exposure and HLA in healthy donors. Amplification used 60 Vbeta primers and 13 Jbeta primers. Clones were sequenced by immunoSEQ multiplex PCR, and TCRdb holds only the in-frame ones, with some missing. This sample has 100,000 to 150,000 clones, with more than 75% found just once. Material for sequencing was PBMCs. The receptors come from a female donor in good health and CMV-seronegative.

The genes are TRBV18 and TRBJ2-5; 9 nucleotides match TRBD2. V was clipped by 3 bases and J by 4 bases; unmatched bases: 3. The CDR3 runs to 14 residues. Germline V lookup: CDR1 KGHSH, CDR2 LQKENI. The CDR3 DNA follows: TGTGCCAGCTCACCGGAACTAGCGGGAGAGACCCAGTACTTC. Protein sequence: CASSPELAGETQYF.

The chain has TRBV5-4 and TRBJ2-2; 9 bases are shared with TRBD2. This CDR3 contains 17 residues. The V gene's germline CDR1 is SGHNT and CDR2 YYREEE (reference sequence). V lost 4 bases and J lost 5; bases outside the gene matches: 12. CDR3 nucleotide sequence: TGTGCCAGCAGCCTGGGGGTAGCGGGAGTCAGAACCGGGGAGCTGTTTTTT. Protein product: CASSLGVAGVRTGELFF.

V and J are TRBV6-6 and TRBJ2-1; D remains unclear. Per germline, CDR1 MNHNY and CDR2 SVGAGI (reference sequence). The CDR3 sequence is 12 residues long. V was trimmed by 0 bases and J by 9 bases, leaving 6 bases between them. Here the CDR3 reads CASSYSGSEQFF. Here the CDR3 DNA reads TGTGCCAGCAGTTACTCCGGTAGTGAGCAGTTCTTC.

This chain links TRBV6-5 with TRBJ1-2; D may be TRBD1 (6 bases). Trimming shortened V by 5 bases and J by 8 bases, and 18 bases separated the two germline ends. The germline CDR1 and CDR2 sequences are MNHEY and SVGAGI. The CDR3 is made up of 14 amino acids. As DNA, the CDR3 is TGTGCCAGCAGTGAAAATTGGGGGCTCGAAGGCTACACCTTC. Its translation is CASSENWGLEGYTF.

This clone was seen a handful of times. This chain connects TRBV7-2 to TRBJ1-4, with 8 bases lining up with TRBD1. The CDR3 sequence is 16 residues long. Germline CDR1 is SGHTA and CDR2 is FQGNSA. The ends lost 5 bases at V and 6 bases at J; junction bases unmatched: 11. The DNA for the CDR3 is TGTGCCAGCAGCGCTACAATCAGGGGGCAGTATGAAAAACTGTTTTTT. Encoded protein: CASSATIRGQYEKLFF.

This sequence joins TRBV20-1 and TRBJ2-5; weak D call: TRBD1 (5 bases). The V gene lost 4 bases and the J gene lost 5 bases, with 5 bases spanning the gap. Germline values: CDR1 DFQATT, CDR2 SNEGSKA (reference sequence). CDR3 size: 10 residues. CDR3 amino acids: CSATGETQYF. The CDR3 DNA is TGCAGTGCTACAGGGGAGACCCAGTACTTC.

Worth noting for this clone: Its ends do not fully match the called genes, so a read error is possible. This chain links TRBV7-6 with TRBJ2-7, with 8 bases aligning to TRBD1. CDR1 and CDR2 (germline): SGHVS, FNYEAQ. The CDR3 is made up of 16 amino acids. As DNA, the CDR3 is TGTGCCAGCAGCCAACGGGGGACAGGCGGTACCTACGAGCAGTGCTTC. Translating it yields CASSQRGTGGTYEQCF.

J is TRBJ2-5 and V is TRBV5-1, with TRBD2 matching 15 bases. The better agreement between TRBJ2-7 and the DNA end casts doubt on the J call. Germline-derived CDR1 and CDR2 are SGHRS and YFSETQ. This CDR3 is built from 19 residues. The CDR3 protein is CASSPDGTSGRPSSYEQYF. The CDR3 DNA sequence: TGCGCCAGCAGCCCGGATGGGACTAGCGGGAGGCCGAGCTCCTACGAGCAGTACTTC.

The rearrangement links TRBV7-8 to TRBJ2-6; a possible D gene is TRBD2 (7 bases). Deletions cut 3 bases from V and 4 bases from J, with 16 bases between. Looked up from germline, CDR1 is SGHVS and CDR2 is FQNEAQ. The CDR3 consists of 17 residues. CDR3 sequence (DNA): TGTGCCAGCAGCTTTTCGGGGGGCGCAGGGGGGGCCAACGTCCTGACTTTC. Translation: CASSFSGGAGGANVLTF.

The chain employs TRBV19 and TRBJ1-2; 7 bases map to TRBD1. Germline assignment: CDR1 LNHDA and CDR2 SQIVND (reference sequence). Trimming took 4 bases from V and 4 from J; bases not matched to a gene: 9. This CDR3 has 15 amino acids. CDR3 region: CASSTNRGEGYGYTF. The CDR3 bases are TGTGCCAGTAGTACCAACAGGGGAGAGGGCTATGGCTACACCTTC.

This chain links TRBV9 with TRBJ2-3; D is unresolved. The CDR3 sequence is 13 residues long. V gave up 1 base and J gave up 2 bases, with 5 bases separating them. In germline, CDR1 is SGDLS, CDR2 YYNGEE. The CDR3 region is CASSVSPTDTQYF. Here the CDR3 DNA reads TGTGCCAGCAGCGTAAGCCCCACAGATACGCAGTATTTT.